This T cell receptor (beta chain) was profiled in a study of monozygotic twins with inflammatory bowel disease. Investigators extracted total RNA from whole blood and did not sort T cells. Template switching appended UMIs that held a 6-nucleotide sample barcode. With the 5' RACE reads reprocessed, TCRdb shows one record per CDR3 protein and no DNA. This table holds about 300,000 distinct CDR3 sequences. The CDR3 runs to 13 residues. The germline gives CDR1 MDHEN, CDR2 SYDVKM. The sequence came from a human donor with ulcerative colitis or Crohn's disease, or a healthy co-twin of an affected twin (not recorded which). The sequencing input was blood. The gene calls are TRBV28 and TRBJ2-5. The chain's CDR3 is CASRAMNSETQYF.